This T cell receptor (beta chain) was profiled in a study of T cell responses to AZD1222 COVID-19 vaccine. TCRdb's table, derived via immunoSEQ multiplex PCR, lists solely in-frame clones and lacks some. Of 77,000 or so clones detected, roughly nine tenths appear once; the ten largest clones hold 31%. CDR1 is SEHNR and CDR2 is FQNEAQ in the germline V gene (reference sequence). The CDR3 consists of 14 residues. Trimming stripped 5 bases from V and 1 base from J, with 11 bases between. The clonotype was recovered from an adult in good health. The source material was peripheral blood, sampled on day 0 of AZD1222 vaccination. The chain uses TRBV7-9 and TRBJ1-1; D unresolved. The CDR3 DNA reads TGTGCCAGCAGCCACACCGTCCAGAACACTGAAGCTTTCTTT. Translating gives CASSHTVQNTEAFF.